This T cell receptor (beta chain) was sequenced for a study of shared clonotypes between healthy human individuals. Study overall: Every donor yielded three CD4 naive, three CD4 memory, two CD8 naive and one CD8 memory plate.

TCRdb keeps only in-frame clones here, not all; method: immunoSEQ multiplex PCR. The table lists 150,000 to 200,000 clones, 65% to 70% of them singletons. The germline V gene encodes CDR1 MDHEN and CDR2 SYDVKM. The V and J ends lost 1 base and 11 bases respectively, with 14 bases between them. The length of the CDR3 is 13 residues. Naive CD45RA+ and memory CD45RA-negative subsets were split from CD4+ cells. Sequenced material: memory CD4+ T cells sorted from blood. Stated subset: CD45RA-negative fraction. The TCR originated in a young man in good health. The gene calls are TRBV28 and TRBJ1-1; TRBD1 is a possible D gene (6 bases). Written as DNA, the CDR3 is TGTGCCAGCAGTTTATTAGGGGGTGAGAACGCTTTCTTT. Translation gives CASSLLGGENAFF. Drawing the rest from reference TRBV28 and TRBJ1-1, the complete variable domain is DVKVTQSSRYLVKRTGEKVFLECVQDMDHENMFWYRQDPGLGLRLIYFSYDVKMKEKGDIPEGYSVSREKKERFSLILESASTNQTSMYLCASSLLGGENAFFGQGTRLTVV.